One and the same sample provided the 14 T cell receptor beta chains below, sequenced in a study of blood T cell repertoires in COVID-19. Profiling relied on immunoSEQ multiplex PCR, and the TCRdb table lists in-frame clones only, not all of them. Among some 510,000 clones listed, 88% were seen once. The source material was PBMCs or T cells enriched from blood (not recorded which). Receptors originate from a woman aged 35 to 49 who had recovered from COVID-19.

The chain employs TRBV4-3 and TRBJ2-3; D is ambiguous. V shed 0 bases and J shed 6 bases, with 13 bases lying between them. This CDR3 contains 15 residues. Germline assignment: CDR1 LGHNA and CDR2 YSLEER. CDR3: CASSQDLTARDTQYF. In DNA, the CDR3 is TGCGCCAGCAGCCAAGATCTAACCGCCCGGGATACGCAGTATTTT.

V gene TRBV19 combines with J gene TRBJ1-2, with 7 bases lining up with TRBD1. This CDR3 region has 15 residues. Trimming cost V 5 bases and J 3 bases; bases outside gene matches: 9. Germline loops: CDR1 LNHDA, CDR2 SQIVND (reference sequence). CDR3: CASSLGRDSYYGYTF. In DNA form, the CDR3 reads TGTGCCAGTAGTCTCGGTCGGGACAGTTACTATGGCTACACCTTC.

The count of this clone is one. The rearrangement joins TRBV4-3 to TRBJ2-1, with TRBD2 identical over 13 bases. In germline, CDR1 is LGHNA, CDR2 YSLEER. The CDR3 covers 14 residues. The V gene end was trimmed by 4 bases and the J gene end by 9 bases; junction bases not matched to a gene: 3. Here the CDR3 reads CASSPGLAGIEQFF. The CDR3 region has the DNA TGCGCCAGCAGCCCGGGACTAGCGGGAATTGAGCAGTTCTTC.

This chain joins TRBV18 and TRBJ2-2, with D hard to call. V was trimmed by 1 base and J by 2 bases, leaving 5 bases between them. Germline CDR1 and CDR2: KGHSH and LQKENI. This CDR3 region has 14 residues. The CDR3 DNA sequence: TGTGCCAGCTCACCACTACAAAACACCGGGGAGCTGTTTTTT. This gives the protein CASSPLQNTGELFF.

The rearrangement uses TRBV2 and TRBJ2-6; D unresolved. The V gene lost 7 bases and the J gene lost 4 bases, with 14 bases spanning the gap. Germline loops: CDR1 SNHLY, CDR2 FYNNEI. The CDR3 runs to 15 residues. The CDR3 region is CASNFRSSGANVLTF. The CDR3 region has the DNA TGTGCCAGCAATTTCCGGAGCTCCGGGGCCAACGTCCTGACTTTC.

The chain couples TRBV5-6 to TRBJ1-1; D is unclear. Between the trimmed V and J ends, which lost 4 bases and 7 bases, there was a span of 17 bases. The CDR3 covers 14 residues. Germline loops: CDR1 SGHDT, CDR2 YYEEEE. The CDR3 DNA follows: TGTGCCAGCAGCCCGGAGGCAGGCCGATATGAAGCTTTCTTT. As protein: CASSPEAGRYEAFF.

This chain connects TRBV7-2 to TRBJ1-6; D call uncertain. CDR1 and CDR2 from the germline V gene are SGHTA and FQGNSA. This CDR3 contains 13 residues. The ends were cut back, 2 bases at V and 9 bases at J, with 8 bases in the middle. As DNA, the CDR3 is TGTGCCAGCAGCTTACTTACGGGTTCACCCCTCCACTTT. Translated, it gives CASSLLTGSPLHF.

The CDR3 DNA reads TGTGCCAGCAGCTTAGCGTCGGGACAGAGGATCGGTTACGAGCAGTACTTC. Translation gives CASSLASGQRIGYEQYF. The V call is TRBV7-6, the J call TRBJ2-7; TRBD1 matches at 7 bases. The germline V gene has CDR1 SGHVS and CDR2 FNYEAQ. This CDR3 contains 17 residues. After removal of 0 bases from V and 4 bases from J, the junction contained 12 bases not matched to a gene.

This chain joins TRBV5-1 and TRBJ2-3, with 8 bases identical to TRBD2. Trimming at V came to 0 bases and at J to 4 bases, leaving 10 bases not matched to a gene. CDR1 is SGHRS, CDR2 YFSETQ, per germline. The CDR3 runs to 17 residues. The CDR3, as DNA: TGCGCCAGCAGCTTGGGTGGCAGCGGGAGTGGGGCAGATACGCAGTATTTT. It yields the protein CASSLGGSGSGADTQYF.

The gene calls are TRBV15 and TRBJ1-3; D ambiguous. Germline V CDR1 and CDR2: LNHNV, YYDKDF (reference sequence). The CDR3 runs 15 residues. The V and J ends lost 3 bases and 1 base respectively, with 10 bases between them. CDR3 in DNA: TGTGCCACCAGCAGGGGGAGTGAGTCTGGAAACACCATATATTTT. This codes for CATSRGSESGNTIYF.

The V call is TRBV5-1, the J call TRBJ1-2; 7 nucleotides agree with TRBD1. The germline gives CDR1 SGHRS, CDR2 YFSETQ. Trimming took 4 bases from V and 2 from J; bases not matched to a gene: 2. This CDR3 is 13 amino acids long. The CDR3 DNA reads TGCGCCAGCAGCGCGGGACAGAACTATGGCTACACCTTC. It encodes CASSAGQNYGYTF.

The rearrangement links TRBV27 to TRBJ1-5, with 8 bases aligning to TRBD1. The CDR3 runs 17 residues. With V trimmed by 0 bases and J by 3 bases, 7 bases remained unmatched. Germline lookup yields CDR1 MNHEY and CDR2 SMNVEV (reference sequence). CDR3 protein: CASSLSPGTGDNQPQHF. CDR3 coding DNA: TGTGCCAGCAGTTTATCTCCAGGGACAGGAGACAATCAGCCCCAGCATTTT.

The chain recombines TRBV18 with TRBJ2-5; 13 nucleotides align to TRBD2. Trimming removed 8 bases from V and 3 bases from J; junction bases left unmatched: 3. CDR3 length: 14 residues. Germline assignment: CDR1 KGHSH and CDR2 LQKENI. CDR3 loop: CASQLAGGEETQYF. In nucleotides, the CDR3 is TGTGCCAGCCAACTAGCGGGAGGGGAAGAGACCCAGTACTTC.

The rearrangement uses TRBV9 and TRBJ1-6, with 9 positions matching TRBD1. The CDR3 contains 15 residues. V lost 3 bases to trimming and J lost 9 bases; unmatched junction nucleotides: 7. CDR1 is SGDLS, CDR2 YYNGEE, per germline. The CDR3: CASSGTGGAGSPLHF. CDR3 nucleotide sequence: TGTGCCAGCAGCGGAACAGGGGGCGCGGGTTCACCCCTCCACTTT.